This TCR beta chain was retrieved from a study of blood T cell repertoires in COVID-19. Study details: Italy, Spain and the United States were the sources of the convalescent and acute COVID-19 samples.

Seattle participants joined during active infection and were tracked over time. As originally analysed: Reference gene primer amplification gave estimated nucleated cell counts. TCRdb's table, derived via immunoSEQ multiplex PCR, lists solely in-frame clones and lacks some. D and trimming were read from the DNA, whereas the V and J calls and clone size are those reported in that table. The data show roughly 570,000 clones, 85% to 90% seen once. This TCR was sampled from a woman in her fifties or sixties with COVID-19, enrolled during active disease. Material for sequencing was peripheral blood.

CDR3: CASSPGLAGGPRSYREQFF. The CDR3 DNA follows: TGTGCCAGCAGCCCGGGACTAGCGGGGGGGCCTCGTTCCTACCGTGAGCAGTTCTTC. V is TRBV3-1 (or the pseudogene TRBV3-2) and J is TRBJ2-1; 16 bases map to TRBD2. Trimming at V came to 4 bases and at J to 9 bases, leaving 15 bases not matched to a gene. Germline V CDR1 and CDR2: LGHDT, YNNKEL (reference sequence). The CDR3 runs to 19 residues.